These 29 T cell receptor beta chains share one sample of origin, sequenced in a study of a mutant IDH1 vaccine in newly diagnosed glioma. The repertoire was sequenced with immunoSEQ multiplex PCR; TCRdb's copy has only in-frame clones and lacks some. Among around 60,000 clones listed, around 84% were seen once. These receptors lack a known antigen. Time point of the sample: week 23, last vaccination. Topical imiquimod accompanied each vaccine dose, which consisted of 300 ug of mutant IDH1 20-mer peptide. Specimen: PBMCs, collected from a glioma patient whose treatment included an IDH1 peptide vaccine. These receptors were obtained from a man aged 25 to 40 with glioma.

The genes are TRBV4-2 and TRBJ2-5; tentatively, D is TRBD2 (5 bases). Germline CDR1 reads LGHNA; CDR2 reads YNFKEQ. The CDR3 is 13 residues long. V was clipped by 3 bases and J by 5 bases, with 10 bases between them. CDR3 sequence reads: CASSQLARETQYF. CDR3 nucleotide sequence: TGTGCCAGCAGCCAGCTAGCCCGGGAGACCCAGTACTTC.

This clone has just a few counts. The chain couples TRBV7-9 to TRBJ2-2; no firm D call. The CDR3 loop spans 13 amino acids. V was trimmed by 2 bases and J by 6 bases, leaving 7 bases between them. The germline V gene has CDR1 SEHNR and CDR2 FQNEAQ (reference sequence). CDR3 nucleotide sequence: TGTGCCAGCAGCTTAACTAATGCCGGGGAGCTGTTTTTT. It codes for CASSLTNAGELFF. Complete variable domain (other parts from reference TRBV7-9 and TRBJ2-2): DTGVSQNPRHKITKRGQNVTFRCDPISEHNRLYWYRQTLGQGPEFLTYFQNEAQLEKSRLLSDRFSAERPKGSFSTLEIQRTEQGDSAMYLCASSLTNAGELFFGEGSRLTVL.

The chain couples TRBV5-6 to TRBJ2-1; possible D gene TRBD2, 6 bases. This CDR3 spans 13 amino acids. The V gene's germline CDR1 is SGHDT and CDR2 YYEEEE. Trimming stripped 1 base from V and 12 bases from J, with 14 bases between. The CDR3 loop reads CASSLNRLGGQFF. DNA for the CDR3: TGTGCCAGCAGCTTGAACAGACTAGGTGGGCAGTTCTTC.

The V gene is TRBV11-2, the J gene TRBJ1-4, with D unclear. V lost 5 bases to trimming and J lost 10 bases, with 14 bases between them. Per the germline V gene, CDR1 is SGHAT and CDR2 is FQNNGV. CDR3 length equals 13 residues. CDR3 sequence (DNA): TGTGCCAGCAGCCATCGGACCGGAATAAAACTGTTTTTT. It codes for CASSHRTGIKLFF.

The J gene is TRBJ1-2, the V gene TRBV4-1; a possible D gene is TRBD1 (6 bases). V was shortened by 2 bases and J by 6 bases, with 13 bases between the two germline ends. Germline assignment: CDR1 MGHRA and CDR2 YSYEKL. This CDR3 has 14 residues. As DNA, the CDR3 is TGCGCCAGCAGCCAAAGATGGTCAGGGGATGGCTACACCTTC. Protein: CASSQRWSGDGYTF.

This chain joins TRBV15 and TRBJ1-3; no definite D call. Per germline, CDR1 LNHNV and CDR2 YYDKDF (reference sequence). This CDR3 spans 15 amino acids. V was shortened by 0 bases and J by 0 bases, with 6 bases between the two germline ends. For the CDR3, the DNA is TGTGCCACCAGCAGAGATGGTGTCTCTGGAAACACCATATATTTT. Its protein is CATSRDGVSGNTIYF.

This clone has a single count. The chain links TRBV5-4 to TRBJ1-1; D possibly corresponds to TRBD1 (6 bases). CDR1 is SGHNT and CDR2 is YYREEE in the germline V gene (reference sequence). V lost 0 bases and J 4 bases, leaving 13 bases between the germline ends. The CDR3 runs to 15 residues. The CDR3, as DNA: TGTGCCAGCAGCTTGGCCACAGTCAGGGGCACTGAAGCTTTCTTT. Its translation: CASSLATVRGTEAFF.

The CDR3 spells CAISGLAGGRTDTQYF. CDR3 nucleotide sequence: TGTGCCATCAGCGGACTAGCGGGGGGCCGCACAGATACGCAGTATTTT. The chain recombines TRBV10-3 with TRBJ2-3, with 14 bases lining up with TRBD2. Germline V lookup: CDR1 ENHRY, CDR2 SYGVKD. The ends lost 6 bases at V and 1 base at J; junction bases unmatched: 3. This CDR3 is 16 amino acids long.

In this sample, this clone turned up a few times. V and J are TRBV7-9 and TRBJ1-1; D gene ambiguous. V shed 3 bases and J shed 6 bases, with 8 bases lying between them. CDR3 length equals 12 residues. Germline V gene data show CDR1 as SEHNR and CDR2 as FQNEAQ (reference sequence). CDR3 DNA: TGTGCCAGCAGCTTTATTGCGGCTGAAGCTTTCTTT. Its translation: CASSFIAAEAFF. Supplemented by reference TRBV7-9 and TRBJ1-1, the full variable domain reads DTGVSQNPRHKITKRGQNVTFRCDPISEHNRLYWYRQTLGQGPEFLTYFQNEAQLEKSRLLSDRFSAERPKGSFSTLEIQRTEQGDSAMYLCASSFIAAEAFFGQGTRLTVV.

This clone was seen a single time. The V and J genes are TRBV7-2 and TRBJ1-2; 8 bases agree with TRBD1. The CDR3 covers 15 residues. The V and J ends lost 4 bases and 8 bases, in that order; junction bases with no gene match: 12. CDR1 SGHTA and CDR2 FQGNSA come from the germline V gene. In DNA form, the CDR3 reads TGTGCCAGCAGCTCCCGACAGGGGCATGCGTCAGGCTACACCTTC. Protein sequence: CASSSRQGHASGYTF. Full variable domain (missing parts from reference TRBV7-2 and TRBJ1-2): GAGVSQSPSNKVTEKGKDVELRCDPISGHTALYWYRQSLGQGLEFLIYFQGNSAPDKSGLPSDRFSAERTGGSVSTLTIQRTQQEDSAVYLCASSSRQGHASGYTFGSGTRLTVV.

V gene TRBV15 combines with J gene TRBJ1-3; perhaps TRBD1 as D (5 bases). The CDR3 runs 15 residues. Between the trimmed V and J ends, which lost 0 bases and 0 bases, there was a span of 6 bases. Germline V gives CDR1 LNHNV, CDR2 YYDKDF (reference sequence). This CDR3 is CATSRDRASGNTIYF. CDR3 DNA: TGTGCCACCAGCAGAGACAGGGCCTCTGGAAACACCATATATTTT.

The J gene is TRBJ1-1, the V gene TRBV7-9, with 8 bases identical to TRBD1. CDR1 and CDR2 (germline): SEHNR, FQNEAQ (reference sequence). Germline trimming cut 1 base from V and 3 bases from J; bases unmatched to any gene: 7. This CDR3 spans 16 amino acids. The CDR3 is CASSLETGVWDTEAFF. In DNA, the CDR3 is TGTGCCAGCAGCTTAGAGACAGGGGTTTGGGACACTGAAGCTTTCTTT.

This sequence joins TRBV27 and TRBJ2-7; the match to TRBD1 covers 9 bases. Germline CDR1 MNHEY, CDR2 SMNVEV (reference sequence). This CDR3 is 14 amino acids long. The V and J ends lost 4 bases and 5 bases, in that order; junction bases with no gene match: 6. The CDR3 protein is CASSSGQGLDEQYF. CDR3 nucleotide sequence: TGTGCCAGCAGTTCGGGACAGGGACTCGACGAGCAGTACTTC.

Regarding this clone: Other DNA sequences within the sample encode an identical CDR3. J is TRBJ1-4 and V is TRBV4-1; D not resolved. Germline V gene lookup returns CDR1 MGHRA and CDR2 YSYEKL. Deletions cut 4 bases from V and 4 bases from J, with 10 bases between. The CDR3 consists of 14 residues. CDR3 sequence reads: CASSPGGLNEKLFF. CDR3 nucleotide sequence: TGCGCCAGCAGCCCCGGCGGACTTAATGAAAAACTGTTTTTT.

The genes are TRBV5-1 and TRBJ1-2; a possible D gene is TRBD1 (6 bases). Per the germline V gene, CDR1 is SGHRS and CDR2 is YFSETQ. The CDR3 spans 12 residues. The ends were cut back, 6 bases at V and 4 bases at J, with 10 bases in the middle. CDR3 sequence (DNA): TGCGCCAGCAAATCAGGGGTCTATGGCTACACCTTC. This encodes CASKSGVYGYTF. The variable domain in full, with the rest retrieved from reference TRBV5-1 and TRBJ1-2, is KAGVTQTPRYLIKTRGQQVTLSCSPISGHRSVSWYQQTPGQGLQFLFEYFSETQRNKGNFPGRFSGRQFSNSRSEMNVSTLELGDSALYLCASKSGVYGYTFGSGTRLTVV.

The chain has TRBV19 and TRBJ2-1; TRBD1 matches 8 bases. The V segment lost 10 bases and the J segment 3 bases; nucleotides outside the gene matches: 8. The germline CDR1 and CDR2 sequences are LNHDA and SQIVND (reference sequence). The CDR3 is made up of 14 amino acids. CDR3 sequence: CATGAGGFYNEQFF. The CDR3 coding sequence is TGTGCCACGGGGGCAGGGGGCTTCTACAATGAGCAGTTCTTC.

The chain links TRBV4-1 to TRBJ1-1; D is undetermined. Trimming cost V 0 bases and J 0 bases, with 11 bases left between them. The CDR3 is made up of 16 amino acids. Germline V gives CDR1 MGHRA, CDR2 YSYEKL. The CDR3 loop reads CASSQEFGQVNTEAFF. CDR3 nucleotides: TGCGCCAGCAGCCAAGAATTTGGGCAGGTGAACACTGAAGCTTTCTTT.

This rearrangement joins TRBV2 to TRBJ2-2; 12 nucleotides line up with TRBD2. Germline CDR1 and CDR2: SNHLY and FYNNEI. This CDR3 has 16 residues. Trimming cost V 6 bases and J 3 bases; bases outside gene matches: 5. The CDR3 sequence: CASSYRLAGDTGELFF. For the CDR3, the DNA is TGTGCCAGCAGCTACCGACTAGCGGGGGACACCGGGGAGCTGTTTTTT.

The chain couples TRBV13 to TRBJ2-3, with 9 bases aligning to TRBD2. There are 17 residues in the CDR3. From germline, CDR1 is PRHDT and CDR2 FYEKMQ (reference sequence). The J segment lost 4 bases and the V segment lost 5 bases, leaving 13 bases of the junction unmatched. The CDR3 bases are TGTGCCAGCAGCGCGTTCGGAGGCGGGGGGGCCTCAGATACGCAGTATTTT. Its protein is CASSAFGGGGASDTQYF.

The chain recombines TRBV5-1 with TRBJ1-1; 11 nucleotides align to TRBD1. V lost 3 bases and J lost 0; bases outside the gene matches: 7. The CDR3 covers 17 residues. Germline CDR1 is SGHRS and CDR2 is YFSETQ. CDR3 amino acids: CASSSILDRGLNTEAFF. CDR3 nucleotide sequence: TGCGCCAGCAGCTCTATTTTGGACAGGGGGCTGAACACTGAAGCTTTCTTT.

By its share, this clone is medium-sized (0.01 to 0.1%). The chain joins TRBV27 to TRBJ2-5; 12 nucleotides agree with TRBD2. This CDR3 is built from 17 residues. Germline V lookup: CDR1 MNHEY, CDR2 SMNVEV (reference sequence). J was trimmed by 5 bases and V by 6 bases; bases with no gene match: 13. The CDR3 protein is CASRPLPRTSGDETQYF. The CDR3 DNA sequence: TGTGCCAGCAGACCTCTCCCCCGGACTAGCGGGGATGAGACCCAGTACTTC.

The chain recombines TRBV5-6 with TRBJ2-4; a possible D gene is TRBD2 (6 bases). The CDR3 spans 15 residues. CDR1 SGHDT and CDR2 YYEEEE come from the germline V gene. Trimming left V 4 bases short and J 1 base short, with 12 bases between. CDR3 amino acids: CASSRAGRAKNIQYF. The CDR3 coding sequence is TGTGCCAGCAGCCGCGCGGGGCGGGCCAAAAACATTCAGTACTTC.

CDR3 in DNA: TGTGCCAGCTCCACGGGACAGTCCTACGAGCAGTACTTC. This codes for CASSTGQSYEQYF. This chain uses TRBV18 with TRBJ2-7, with TRBD1 matching 7 bases. Germline V lookup: CDR1 KGHSH, CDR2 LQKENI. Trimming removed 6 bases from V and 1 base from J; junction bases left unmatched: 3. The CDR3 extends over 13 amino acids.

CDR3 residues: CASRRGGVTTEAFF. The DNA for the CDR3 is TGTGCCAGCAGGCGGGGTGGGGTAACGACTGAAGCTTTCTTT. V usage is TRBV27 and J usage is TRBJ1-1; D is undetermined. There are 14 residues in the CDR3. Trimming stripped 6 bases from V and 5 bases from J, with 16 bases between. Per the germline V gene, CDR1 is MNHEY and CDR2 is SMNVEV (reference sequence).

This clone appeared a few times. This chain connects TRBV10-1 to TRBJ1-1, with TRBD1 matching 8 bases. CDR1 and CDR2 (germline): WNHNN, SYGVQD (reference sequence). The CDR3 consists of 13 residues. V lost 2 bases, J lost 6 bases, and 2 bases stayed unmatched. The DNA for the CDR3 is TGCGCCAGCAGTGAGGGCAGGGGGCCTGAAGCTTTCTTT. Translated: CASSEGRGPEAFF.

The count of this clone is one. This chain's CDR3 is CASSLDRKNTEAFF. In nucleotides, the CDR3 is TGTGCCAGCAGCTTGGACAGAAAGAACACTGAAGCTTTCTTT. The gene calls are TRBV9 and TRBJ1-1, with D tentatively TRBD1 (6 bases). Trimming stripped 4 bases from V and 1 base from J, with 11 bases between. The CDR3 extends over 14 amino acids. The germline V gene encodes CDR1 SGDLS and CDR2 YYNGEE.

The chain is built from TRBV10-3 and TRBJ2-1; weak D call: TRBD2 (5 bases). From germline, CDR1 is ENHRY and CDR2 SYGVKD. Deletions cut 0 bases from V and 9 bases from J, with 21 bases between. CDR3 length equals 17 residues. CDR3 DNA: TGTGCCATCAGTGAGTCGAAGAGGGTAGATATATCGGGTGAGCAGTTCTTC. It translates to CAISESKRVDISGEQFF.

J is TRBJ1-2 and V is TRBV4-2, with D possibly matching TRBD1 (6 bases). Germline lookup yields CDR1 LGHNA and CDR2 YNFKEQ. The CDR3 contains 15 residues. The germline V and J ends were trimmed by 5 bases and 3 bases, with 16 bases remaining between them. CDR3 amino acids: CASSLRQAIDYGYTF. The CDR3 nucleotides read TGTGCCAGCAGCTTGCGACAGGCCATCGACTATGGCTACACCTTC.

The chain combines TRBV10-3 with TRBJ1-6, with TRBD1 identical over 7 bases. The CDR3 spans 16 residues. Germline V CDR1 and CDR2: ENHRY, SYGVKD. Trimming removed 5 bases from V and 8 bases from J; junction bases left unmatched: 12. CDR3 coding DNA: TGTGCCATCAGTCGACGAACTGCAGGGGGTGATTCACCCCTCCACTTT. Translated, it gives CAISRRTAGGDSPLHF.